This entry lists 10 T cell receptor beta chains sequenced from one sample in a study of neurological immune-mediated disorders. TCRdb passed the 5' RACE reads through MiXCR, listing each CDR3 protein once. The sample shows roughly 30,000 distinct CDR3 sequences, just over 6.5% of them seen only once. Source material: PBMCs. The receptor source for this set is a woman aged 45 to 65 in good health.

This clonotype showed up many times. The chain recombines TRBV7-8 with TRBJ1-4; D is ambiguous. The germline V gene has CDR1 SGHVS and CDR2 FQNEAQ. V was shortened by 4 bases and J by 8 bases, with 14 bases between the two germline ends. The CDR3 has 14 residues. The CDR3 reads CASSSVRVGEKLFF. In DNA form, the CDR3 reads TGTGCCAGCAGCTCAGTGAGGGTCGGAGAAAAACTGTTTTTT.

This clonotype was counted many times. The chain links TRBV7-9 to TRBJ2-5; D remains ambiguous. Germline V gene data show CDR1 as SEHNR and CDR2 as FQNEAQ (reference sequence). The CDR3 spans 13 residues. V shed 5 bases and J shed 4 bases, with 11 bases lying between them. In DNA form, the CDR3 reads TGTGCCAGCAGCCTGGACCAATTAGAGACCCAGTACTTC. It yields the protein CASSLDQLETQYF.

This clonotype appeared many times. V is TRBV29-1 and J is TRBJ1-2, with 10 bases aligning to TRBD1. The length of the CDR3 is 14 residues. Germline V gives CDR1 SQVTM, CDR2 ANQGSEA. V lost 7 bases, J lost 8 bases, and 13 bases stayed unmatched. The CDR3 nucleotides are TGCAGCGCTTCCGGACAGGGGGTGGTGGACGGCTACACCTTC. It specifies CSASGQGVVDGYTF.

At least ten counts were recorded for this clonotype. The chain carries TRBV5-1 and TRBJ2-2; possible D gene TRBD2, 5 bases. CDR3 length: 15 amino acids. In germline, CDR1 is SGHRS, CDR2 YFSETQ. Trimming took off 4 bases at V and 7 bases at J, with 17 bases between the two ends. The CDR3 spells CASSPRTGRGGELFF. CDR3 DNA sequence: TGCGCCAGCAGCCCCCGGACGGGGAGAGGCGGGGAGCTGTTTTTT.

There are many counts of this clonotype. The gene calls are TRBV7-3 and TRBJ2-2; a weak D match, TRBD2 (6 bases). CDR1 and CDR2 from the germline V gene are SGHTA and FQGTGA. The CDR3 runs to 16 residues. Trimming took 1 base from V and 1 from J, leaving 10 bases between them. Written as DNA, the CDR3 is TGTGCCAGCAGCTTAATTGGCGGGATGAACACCGGGGAGCTGTTTTTT. Translation: CASSLIGGMNTGELFF.

This clonotype rates as medium-sized (0.01 to 0.1%). This chain uses TRBV18 with TRBJ1-2, with no clear D. From germline, CDR1 is KGHSH and CDR2 LQKENI. V lost 5 bases and J 5 bases, leaving 15 bases between the germline ends. The CDR3 totals 14 residues. The CDR3 spells CASSAPNEQYGYTF. CDR3 nucleotide sequence: TGTGCCAGCTCAGCCCCGAACGAGCAGTATGGCTACACCTTC. Supplemented by reference TRBV18 and TRBJ1-2, the full variable domain reads NAGVMQNPRHLVRRRGQEARLRCSPMKGHSHVYWYRQLPEEGLKFMVYLQKENIIDESGMPKERFSAEFPKEGPSILRIQQVVRGDSAAYFCASSAPNEQYGYTFGSGTRLTVV.

The CDR3 bases are TGCAGTGCTCTAGCGGGCATTCAGTACTTC. Its translation is CSALAGIQYF. V usage is TRBV20-1 and J usage is TRBJ2-4; 8 bases match TRBD2. In germline, CDR1 is DFQATT, CDR2 SNEGSKA (reference sequence). The junction had 0 bases not matched to a gene; V was cut back by 5 bases and J by 9 bases. CDR3 length equals 10 residues.

The sample holds many counts of this clonotype. The chain couples TRBV20-1 to TRBJ2-2, with D maybe TRBD1 (6 bases). CDR1 is DFQATT, CDR2 SNEGSKA, per germline (reference sequence). V was cut by 1 base and J by 6 bases, with 9 bases left in between. This CDR3 is built from 13 residues. The CDR3 DNA is TGCAGTGCTAGAGGAACAGGGTCCGGGGAGCTGTTTTTT. It is translated as CSARGTGSGELFF.

This clonotype was seen many times. This sequence joins TRBV2 and TRBJ2-1; a possible D gene is TRBD1 (6 bases). This CDR3 is built from 15 residues. From germline, CDR1 is SNHLY and CDR2 FYNNEI. V dropped 2 bases and J dropped 7 bases, with 15 bases sitting between them. The CDR3 coding sequence is TGTGCCAGCAGTGAAAGGTCAGGGGTTCTAAATGAGCAGTTCTTC. It encodes CASSERSGVLNEQFF.

This clonotype was seen ten or more times. The chain is built from TRBV20-1 and TRBJ2-6; the D is unclear. In germline, CDR1 is DFQATT, CDR2 SNEGSKA (reference sequence). This CDR3 spans 12 amino acids. V dropped 5 bases and J dropped 3 bases, with 5 bases sitting between them. DNA for the CDR3: TGCAGTGCTGAAGGTGGGGCCAACGTCCTGACTTTC. This sequence encodes CSAEGGANVLTF.